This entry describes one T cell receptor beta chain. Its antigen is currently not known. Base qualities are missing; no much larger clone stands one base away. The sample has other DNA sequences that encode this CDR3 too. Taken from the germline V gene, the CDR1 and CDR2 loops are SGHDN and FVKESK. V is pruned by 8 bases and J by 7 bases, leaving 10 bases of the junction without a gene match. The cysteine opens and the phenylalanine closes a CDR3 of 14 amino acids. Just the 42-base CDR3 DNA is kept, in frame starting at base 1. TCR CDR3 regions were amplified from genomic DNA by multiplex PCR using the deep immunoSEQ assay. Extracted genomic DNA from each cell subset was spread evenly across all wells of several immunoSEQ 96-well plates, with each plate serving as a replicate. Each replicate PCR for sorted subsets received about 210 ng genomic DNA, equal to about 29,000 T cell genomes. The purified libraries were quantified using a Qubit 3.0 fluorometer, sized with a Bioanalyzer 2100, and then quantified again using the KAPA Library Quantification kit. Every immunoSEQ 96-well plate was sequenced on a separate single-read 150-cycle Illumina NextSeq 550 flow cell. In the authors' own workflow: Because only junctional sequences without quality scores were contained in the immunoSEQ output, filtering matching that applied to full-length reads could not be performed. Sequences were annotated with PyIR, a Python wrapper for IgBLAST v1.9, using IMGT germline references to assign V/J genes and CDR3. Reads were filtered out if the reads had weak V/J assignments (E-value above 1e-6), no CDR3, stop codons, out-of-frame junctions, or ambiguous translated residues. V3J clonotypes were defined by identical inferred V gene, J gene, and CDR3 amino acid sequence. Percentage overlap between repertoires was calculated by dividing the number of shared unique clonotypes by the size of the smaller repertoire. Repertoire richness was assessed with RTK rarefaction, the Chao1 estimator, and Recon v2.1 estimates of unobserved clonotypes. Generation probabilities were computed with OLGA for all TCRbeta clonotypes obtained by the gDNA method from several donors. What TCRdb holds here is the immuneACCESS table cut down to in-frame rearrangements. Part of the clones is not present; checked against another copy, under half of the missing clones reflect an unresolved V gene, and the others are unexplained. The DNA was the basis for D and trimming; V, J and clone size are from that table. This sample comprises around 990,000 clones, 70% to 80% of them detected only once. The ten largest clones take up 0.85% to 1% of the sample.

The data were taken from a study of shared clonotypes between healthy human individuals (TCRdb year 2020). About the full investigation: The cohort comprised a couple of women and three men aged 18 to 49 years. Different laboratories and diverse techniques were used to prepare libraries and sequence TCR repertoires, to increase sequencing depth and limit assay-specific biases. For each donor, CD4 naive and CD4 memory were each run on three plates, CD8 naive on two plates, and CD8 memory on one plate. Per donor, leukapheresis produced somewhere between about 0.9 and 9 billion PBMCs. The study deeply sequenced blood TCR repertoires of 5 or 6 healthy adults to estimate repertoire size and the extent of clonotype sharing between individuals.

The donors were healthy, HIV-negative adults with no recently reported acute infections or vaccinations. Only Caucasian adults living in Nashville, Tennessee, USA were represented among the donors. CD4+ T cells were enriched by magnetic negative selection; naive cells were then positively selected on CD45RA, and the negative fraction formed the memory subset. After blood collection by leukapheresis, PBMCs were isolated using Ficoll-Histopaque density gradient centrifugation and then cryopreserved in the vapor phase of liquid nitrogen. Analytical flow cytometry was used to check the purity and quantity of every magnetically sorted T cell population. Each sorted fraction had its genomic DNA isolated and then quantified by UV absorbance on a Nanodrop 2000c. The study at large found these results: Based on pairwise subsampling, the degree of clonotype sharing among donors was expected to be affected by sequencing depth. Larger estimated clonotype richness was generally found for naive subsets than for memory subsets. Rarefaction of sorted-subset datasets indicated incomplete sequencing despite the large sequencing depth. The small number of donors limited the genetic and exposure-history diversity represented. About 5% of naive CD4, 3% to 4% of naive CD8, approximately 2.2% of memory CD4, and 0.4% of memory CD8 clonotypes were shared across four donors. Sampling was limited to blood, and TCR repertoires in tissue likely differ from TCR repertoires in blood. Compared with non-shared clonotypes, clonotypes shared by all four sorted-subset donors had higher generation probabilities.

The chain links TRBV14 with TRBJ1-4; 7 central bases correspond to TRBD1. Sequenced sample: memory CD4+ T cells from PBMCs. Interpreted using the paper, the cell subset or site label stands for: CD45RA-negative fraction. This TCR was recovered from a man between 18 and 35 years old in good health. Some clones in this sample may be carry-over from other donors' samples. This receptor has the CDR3 CASSRGGAGEKLFF. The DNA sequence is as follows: TGTGCCAGCTCCAGGGGGGGCGCAGGTGAAAAACTGTTTTTT.